The next 4 T cell receptor beta chains were all read from a single sample in a study of blood T cell repertoires in COVID-19. Produced via immunoSEQ multiplex PCR; TCRdb's table is partial and in-frame only. The profile shows about 370,000 clones, 80% to 90% of them singletons. Sequenced sample: peripheral blood. The receptor source for this set is a woman in her twenties or thirties with COVID-19, enrolled during active disease.

The chain carries TRBV7-8 and TRBJ1-1, with 11 bases that match TRBD1. After removal of 5 bases from V and 4 bases from J, the junction contained 12 bases not matched to a gene. Germline assignment: CDR1 SGHVS and CDR2 FQNEAQ. The CDR3 is made up of 17 amino acids. The CDR3 region is CASSLGTGGFSATEAFF. CDR3 nucleotide sequence: TGTGCCAGCAGCCTAGGGACAGGGGGTTTTTCGGCCACTGAAGCTTTCTTT.

The V gene is TRBV10-3, the J gene TRBJ2-3; 14 bases are shared with TRBD2. In germline, CDR1 is ENHRY, CDR2 SYGVKD. The CDR3 loop spans 15 amino acids. After removal of 3 bases from V and 5 bases from J, the junction contained 1 base not matched to a gene. The CDR3 is CAISDGTSGRDTQYF. The CDR3 coding sequence is TGTGCCATCAGTGATGGGACTAGCGGGAGAGATACGCAGTATTTT.

CDR3 in DNA: TGTGCCAGCAGTTACGCGGGTATACGCCGAGGCTACACCTTC. Translating it yields CASSYAGIRRGYTF. The V and J genes are TRBV6-2 or TRBV6-3 and TRBJ1-2; D ambiguous. Trimming cost V 2 bases and J 8 bases, with 15 bases left between them. The CDR3 has 14 amino acids. Germline V CDR1 and CDR2: MNHEY, SVGEGT.

The J gene is TRBJ2-3, the V gene TRBV10-3; TRBD1 might be the D (5 bases). Trimming cost V 2 bases and J 1 base, with 10 bases left between them. The CDR3 totals 15 residues. Germline-derived CDR1 and CDR2 are ENHRY and SYGVKD. CDR3 coding DNA: TGTGCCATCAGTGAGGGTGTAGGGGGCACAGATACGCAGTATTTT. Translation gives CAISEGVGGTDTQYF.